A single sample is the source of the 22 T cell receptor beta chains below, sequenced in a study of human T cells and chemical hapten exposure. Each CDR3 protein is one row after TCRdb ran MiXCR on the RACE reads. Counted here are some 350,000 distinct CDR3 sequences, nearly 6.5% occurring once; the ten biggest clones make up around 6.1%. Described time point: patch test 2, 6 weeks after DPC sensitization. The treatment denotes: therapeutic diphenylcyclopropenone sensitization with weekly scalp DPC. The sample consisted of whole blood, taken in connection with sensitization to the hapten diphenylcyclopropenone (DPC). Receptors originate from a woman aged 18-29 years with alopecia areata. Some clones in this sample may be carry-over from other donors' samples.

This clonotype showed up just a few times. This chain joins TRBV5-1 and TRBJ1-6; no clear D. This CDR3 contains 14 residues. Trimming stripped 0 bases from V and 9 bases from J, with 10 bases between. Germline CDR1 reads SGHRS; CDR2 reads YFSETQ. DNA for the CDR3: TGCGCCAGCAGCTTGGAGGCGGGTTTTTCACCCCTCCACTTT. Its protein is CASSLEAGFSPLHF.

At least ten counts were recorded for this clonotype. The chain is built from TRBV3-1 and TRBJ2-3; D assignment may be TRBD1 or TRBD2 (5 bases each). This CDR3 spans 13 amino acids. Germline V CDR1 and CDR2: LGHDT, YNNKEL (reference sequence). V lost 0 bases, J lost 10 bases, and 11 bases lay in between. The CDR3 coding sequence is TGTGCCAGCAGCCAAGAAGGACGGGGCGCGCAGTATTTT. It specifies CASSQEGRGAQYF.

This clonotype has a handful of counts. CDR3 loop: CSASSGRDTQYF. Written as DNA, the CDR3 is TGCAGTGCTAGCTCGGGAAGAGATACGCAGTATTTT. The V and J genes are TRBV20-1 and TRBJ2-3; a weak D match, TRBD2 (5 bases). This CDR3 contains 12 residues. The V end was cut by 3 bases, the J end by 5 bases, with 9 bases between. Germline assignment: CDR1 DFQATT and CDR2 SNEGSKA (reference sequence).

This clonotype was recorded many times. The V gene is TRBV6-5, the J gene TRBJ1-1; TRBD1 agrees at 9 bases. V gave up 4 bases and J gave up 1 base; unmatched junction bases: 7. The length of the CDR3 is 16 residues. Germline V gene data show CDR1 as MNHEY and CDR2 as SVGAGI. The CDR3 protein is CASSFLPGQGNTEAFF. The CDR3 bases are TGTGCCAGCAGTTTCCTGCCGGGACAGGGGAACACTGAAGCTTTCTTT.

This clonotype was seen many times. The V and J genes are TRBV27 and TRBJ1-6; D is unresolved. V was clipped by 8 bases and J by 5 bases, with 16 bases between them. Germline values: CDR1 MNHEY, CDR2 SMNVEV (reference sequence). There are 15 residues in the CDR3. The chain's CDR3 is CASRTYREDNSPLHF. The CDR3 coding sequence is TGTGCCAGCCGGACCTACAGAGAAGATAATTCACCCCTCCACTTT.

This clonotype has a count of ten or more. This sequence joins TRBV28 and TRBJ1-2; TRBD1 matches 8 bases. Per germline, CDR1 MDHEN and CDR2 SYDVKM. The CDR3 loop spans 15 amino acids. Trimming removed 5 bases from V and 4 bases from J; junction bases left unmatched: 9. The CDR3 loop reads CASSVSGGAGYGYTF. Here the CDR3 DNA reads TGTGCCAGCAGTGTATCAGGGGGCGCTGGCTATGGCTACACCTTC.

This clonotype has at least ten counts. The V and J genes are TRBV7-2 and TRBJ1-2; D possibly corresponds to TRBD1 (5 bases). V lost 3 bases and J 4 bases, leaving 9 bases between the germline ends. The CDR3 runs to 13 residues. CDR1 is SGHTA and CDR2 is FQGNSA in the germline V gene. CDR3 amino acids: CASSFWGSYGYTF. Written as DNA, the CDR3 is TGTGCCAGCAGCTTTTGGGGGAGCTATGGCTACACCTTC. The full variable domain, completed using reference TRBV7-2 and TRBJ1-2, is GAGVSQSPSNKVTEKGKDVELRCDPISGHTALYWYRQSLGQGLEFLIYFQGNSAPDKSGLPSDRFSAERTGGSVSTLTIQRTQQEDSAVYLCASSFWGSYGYTFGSGTRLTVV.

Many counts were recorded for this clonotype. V is TRBV7-2 and J is TRBJ1-4; D unclear. Germline V gene lookup returns CDR1 SGHTA and CDR2 FQGNSA. The CDR3 is 11 residues long. With 3 bases removed from V and 6 bases from J, the gap between germline ends came to 2 bases. For the CDR3, the DNA is TGTGCCAGCAGCTTCGATGAAAAACTGTTTTTT. Its translation: CASSFDEKLFF.

This clonotype has a count of ten or more. CDR3 amino acids: CASRVSEDGGDGYTF. As DNA, the CDR3 is TGTGCCAGCAGGGTTTCAGAGGATGGAGGGGATGGCTACACCTTC. V gene TRBV9 combines with J gene TRBJ1-2; perhaps TRBD1 as D (5 bases). The V gene lost 5 bases and the J gene lost 6 bases, with 20 bases spanning the gap. This CDR3 spans 15 amino acids. The V gene's germline CDR1 is SGDLS and CDR2 YYNGEE.

The genes are TRBV7-9 and TRBJ2-3; 7 nucleotides line up with TRBD1. J gave up 2 bases and V 1 base, and 9 bases lay outside the gene matches. The germline gives CDR1 SEHNR, CDR2 FQNEAQ (reference sequence). There are 17 residues in the CDR3. The CDR3 protein is CASSLGLPGQNTDTQYF. The CDR3 nucleotides are TGTGCCAGCAGCTTAGGGCTTCCGGGACAGAACACAGATACGCAGTATTTT.

This clonotype was seen a handful of times. V and J are TRBV2 and TRBJ1-1; weak D call: TRBD1 (5 bases). The germline V and J ends were trimmed by 6 bases and 6 bases, with 11 bases remaining between them. The germline gives CDR1 SNHLY, CDR2 FYNNEI. The CDR3 covers 12 residues. This chain's CDR3 is CASSQGFAEAFF. CDR3 bases: TGTGCCAGCAGCCAGGGTTTCGCTGAAGCTTTCTTT.

In this sample, this clonotype turned up a few times. The chain employs TRBV3-1 and TRBJ2-7; 9 nucleotides align to TRBD1. Trimming at V came to 2 bases and at J to 5 bases, leaving 7 bases not matched to a gene. The germline gives CDR1 LGHDT, CDR2 YNNKEL (reference sequence). This CDR3 has 15 amino acids. Here the CDR3 reads CASSQWGQGGDEQYF. As DNA, the CDR3 is TGTGCCAGCAGCCAATGGGGACAGGGTGGGGACGAGCAGTACTTC.

This clonotype was counted only a few times. The chain combines TRBV5-1 with TRBJ2-5; 9 bases map to TRBD1. The CDR3 runs 15 residues. Trimming cost V 4 bases and J 5 bases; bases outside gene matches: 9. CDR1 is SGHRS and CDR2 is YFSETQ in the germline V gene. CDR3 in DNA: TGCGCCAGCAGCCCTACCGGGACAGGGCAGGAGACCCAGTACTTC. This encodes CASSPTGTGQETQYF.

V gene TRBV3-1 combines with J gene TRBJ2-7; the D gene is possibly TRBD1 (5 bases). Per the germline V gene, CDR1 is LGHDT and CDR2 is YNNKEL (reference sequence). The CDR3 contains 13 residues. V lost 1 base, J lost 1 base, and 5 bases lay in between. The CDR3 DNA sequence: TGTGCCAGCAGCCAAGGACAGTCCTACGAGCAGTACTTC. Amino acids: CASSQGQSYEQYF.

This clonotype was recorded a few times. The V call is TRBV11-2, the J call TRBJ2-5, with D tentatively TRBD2 (5 bases). V was cut by 4 bases and J by 5 bases, with 11 bases left in between. The CDR3 covers 13 residues. Germline loops: CDR1 SGHAT, CDR2 FQNNGV. This CDR3 reads CASSSPPGETQYF. The CDR3, as DNA: TGTGCCAGCAGCTCCCCTCCGGGGGAGACCCAGTACTTC.

This clonotype was counted at least ten times. The genes are TRBV7-9 and TRBJ1-1, with D uncertain. Germline CDR1 is SEHNR and CDR2 is FQNEAQ (reference sequence). V was shortened by 2 bases and J by 1 base, with 8 bases between the two germline ends. The CDR3 totals 14 residues. This CDR3 is CASSLPRQNTEAFF. CDR3 nucleotide sequence: TGTGCCAGCAGCTTACCCCGACAGAACACTGAAGCTTTCTTT.

This clonotype was seen at least ten times. The rearrangement links TRBV6-5 to TRBJ2-7, with D possibly being TRBD2 (7 bases). This CDR3 comprises 14 residues. In germline, CDR1 is MNHEY, CDR2 SVGAGI. V lost 2 bases, J lost 2 bases, and 10 bases lay in between. This chain's CDR3 is CASSYGRGPYEQYF. The CDR3 DNA follows: TGTGCCAGCAGTTACGGGCGGGGGCCCTACGAGCAGTACTTC.

The chain has TRBV5-1 and TRBJ2-1, with D hard to call. Deletions cut 0 bases from V and 4 bases from J, with 11 bases between. Looked up from germline, CDR1 is SGHRS and CDR2 is YFSETQ. This CDR3 has 15 residues. The CDR3 bases are TGCGCCAGCAGCTTGGCCGGATTAGTTTACAATGAGCAGTTCTTC. It encodes CASSLAGLVYNEQFF. Full variable domain (remainder filled in from reference TRBV5-1 and TRBJ2-1): KAGVTQTPRYLIKTRGQQVTLSCSPISGHRSVSWYQQTPGQGLQFLFEYFSETQRNKGNFPGRFSGRQFSNSRSEMNVSTLELGDSALYLCASSLAGLVYNEQFFGPGTRLTVL.

This clonotype has at least ten counts. The chain has TRBV6-5 and TRBJ1-1; TRBD1 matches 7 bases. The CDR3 runs to 15 residues. The V segment lost 6 bases and the J segment 0 bases; nucleotides outside the gene matches: 7. The germline gives CDR1 MNHEY, CDR2 SVGAGI. CDR3 region: CASRSQGGLNTEAFF. The CDR3 DNA sequence: TGTGCCAGCAGATCCCAGGGGGGGCTGAACACTGAAGCTTTCTTT.

This clonotype came up many times. J is TRBJ1-6 and V is TRBV7-9, with D unresolved. Germline V gene data show CDR1 as SEHNR and CDR2 as FQNEAQ (reference sequence). This CDR3 comprises 15 residues. V gave up 3 bases and J gave up 9 bases, with 15 bases separating them. The CDR3 loop is CASSFDDPRASPLHF. DNA for the CDR3: TGTGCCAGCAGCTTCGACGACCCGAGGGCTTCACCCCTCCACTTT.

Details on this clonotype: This could be a read error, since a much larger clone is one nucleotide away. In this CDR3 the conserved last residue, phenylalanine or tryptophan, is missing, so a read error is likely. The J gene is TRBJ1-5, the V gene TRBV7-8; D not resolved. This CDR3 is 14 amino acids long. The germline gives CDR1 SGHVS, CDR2 FQNEAQ. V lost 5 bases, J lost 6 bases, and 14 bases lay in between. This chain's CDR3 is CASSPSRVFQPQHL. CDR3 nucleotides: TGTGCCAGCAGCCCCAGTAGGGTTTTTCAGCCCCAGCATCTT.

This clonotype was observed many times. This chain uses TRBV28 with TRBJ1-6, with D possibly being TRBD1 (6 bases). Trimming pared 3 bases from V and 7 bases from J, leaving 13 bases between. The CDR3 length is 15 residues. Germline CDR1 and CDR2: MDHEN and SYDVKM. The CDR3 bases are TGTGCCAGCAGTTTGTTCAGGGGAGGGAATTCACCCCTCCACTTT. It specifies CASSLFRGGNSPLHF.